One and the same sample provided the 15 T cell receptor beta chains below, sequenced in a study of low-dose radiotherapy and immunotherapy resistance in tumors. Covering alpha and beta chains, TRAV- and TRBV-specific primers were used for the first-strand cDNA. It was with a constant-region primer and a V-primer adapter that TCRs were amplified over about 20 PCR cycles. One entry per CDR3 protein, called by TCRdb with MiXCR from the reads. The sample has about 7,900 distinct CDR3 sequences; about 60% are singletons. The source of these receptors is a human donor with advanced metastatic prostate, ovarian, gallbladder or colorectal cancer (not recorded which). This table probably holds off-target reads from a library built for another chain.

This clonotype was picked up a small number of times. The chain links TRBV4-2 to TRBJ2-1, with TRBD1 as a possible D gene (5 bases). The CDR3 spans 13 residues. Trimming stripped 5 bases from V and 13 bases from J, with 18 bases between. Per germline, CDR1 LGHNA and CDR2 YNFKEQ. CDR3: CASSEPRANRQFF. The CDR3 bases are TGTGCCAGCAGCGAACCCAGGGCCAATCGTCAGTTCTTC.

The chain links TRBV28 to TRBJ1-6; 9 nucleotides match TRBD1. Germline CDR1 and CDR2: MDHEN and SYDVKM. The trim removed 5 bases at V and 3 bases at J, leaving 2 bases unmatched. The CDR3 loop spans 15 amino acids. This CDR3 reads CASSKDRGYNSPLHF. CDR3 coding DNA: TGTGCCAGCAGTAAGGACAGGGGCTATAATTCACCCCTCCACTTT.

The rearrangement uses TRBV7-9 and TRBJ2-1; D perhaps matches TRBD2 (5 bases). Germline V gene sequence: CDR1 SEHNR, CDR2 FQNEAQ (reference sequence). V was pared by 5 bases and J by 3 bases, with 11 bases between. The CDR3 contains 14 residues. CDR3 protein: CASSQTSIYNEQFF. The CDR3 nucleotides read TGTGCCAGCAGCCAAACTAGTATCTACAATGAGCAGTTCTTC.

The rearrangement uses TRBV7-2 and TRBJ2-1, with D hard to call. Germline V gene sequence: CDR1 SGHTA, CDR2 FQGNSA. The CDR3 consists of 16 residues. Trimming removed 5 bases from V and 1 base from J, with 15 bases in between. CDR3 coding DNA: TGTGCCAGCAGCCGACAACTTCGCCATTCCTACAATGAGCAGTTCTTC. It translates to CASSRQLRHSYNEQFF.

The V gene is TRBV29-1, the J gene TRBJ2-1, with 8 bases matching TRBD1. Germline V gene data show CDR1 as SQVTM and CDR2 as ANQGSEA. This CDR3 is 12 amino acids long. Trimming cost V 8 bases and J 7 bases; bases outside gene matches: 7. The CDR3 coding sequence is TGCAGCTCCCAGCAGGGGGCGAATGAGCAGTTCTTC. Its protein product is CSSQQGANEQFF.

The chain couples TRBV12-3 or TRBV12-4 to TRBJ1-5, with D unresolved. The V end was cut by 4 bases, the J end by 11 bases, with 9 bases between. The CDR3 consists of 11 residues. The CDR3 loop is CASSSQDAQHF. The CDR3 DNA follows: TGTGCCAGCAGTTCTCAAGACGCCCAGCATTTT.

This sequence joins TRBV5-1 and TRBJ1-2, with TRBD1 matching 11 bases. Looked up from germline, CDR1 is SGHRS and CDR2 is YFSETQ. J lost 8 bases, V lost 3 bases, and 15 bases had no gene match. The CDR3 length is 17 residues. The CDR3 sequence is CASSSLTGGQGATGYTF. The CDR3, as DNA: TGCGCCAGCAGCTCGCTGACGGGAGGACAGGGGGCGACGGGCTACACCTTC.

This clonotype was counted a few times. At one boundary the junction diverges from the germline segment, which might be a read error. The chain is built from TRBV5-3 and TRBJ2-1, with 7 nucleotides matching TRBD2. TRBV5-3 counts as an open reading frame of uncertain function. The CDR3 sequence is 15 residues long. CDR3 region: CASSLWASGYNEQFF. The CDR3 bases are TGTGCCAGCAGCTTGTGGGCTAGCGGCTACAATGAGCAGTTCTTC.

This clonotype showed up just once. The chain carries TRBV12-3 or TRBV12-4 and TRBJ1-6; 10 nucleotides agree with TRBD1. CDR3 size: 14 residues. J gave up 7 bases and V 6 bases, and 3 bases lay outside the gene matches. The CDR3 DNA reads as TGTGCCAGCAGGACGACAGGGGGCAATTCACCCCTCCACTTT. Protein product: CASRTTGGNSPLHF.

The chain couples TRBV28 to TRBJ2-1; D gene unclear. This CDR3 has 12 amino acids. Trimming cost V 2 bases and J 16 bases, with 15 bases left between them. Germline V gives CDR1 MDHEN, CDR2 SYDVKM. CDR3 residues: CASSLEVSIFFF. Written as DNA, the CDR3 is TGTGCCAGCAGTTTAGAGGTGTCGATTTTCTTCTTC.

This clonotype has just a few counts. This chain joins TRBV5-1 and TRBJ1-1; no clear D. V lost 0 bases and J 2 bases, leaving 5 bases between the germline ends. The CDR3 loop spans 13 amino acids. CDR1 is SGHRS, CDR2 YFSETQ, per germline. CDR3 residues: CASSLELNTEAFF. The CDR3 nucleotides are TGCGCCAGCAGCTTGGAACTTAACACTGAAGCTTTCTTT.

This clonotype was seen just once. The rearrangement uses TRBV28 and TRBJ1-5, with D perhaps TRBD1 (5 bases). V shed 6 bases and J shed 4 bases, with 13 bases lying between them. From germline, CDR1 is MDHEN and CDR2 SYDVKM. This CDR3 comprises 14 residues. The chain's CDR3 is CASSGGAGNQPQHF. For the CDR3, the DNA is TGTGCCAGCAGCGGTGGGGCAGGTAATCAGCCCCAGCATTTT.

The count of this clonotype is one. The CDR3 bases are TGTGCCAGCAGTTTAACGGGAGCGAACACTGAAGCTTTCTTT. Translating gives CASSLTGANTEAFF. The chain joins TRBV28 to TRBJ1-1, with unresolved D. V was shortened by 2 bases and J by 1 base, with 8 bases between the two germline ends. CDR1 is MDHEN and CDR2 is SYDVKM in the germline V gene. CDR3 length: 14 amino acids. Supplemented by reference TRBV28 and TRBJ1-1, the full variable domain reads DVKVTQSSRYLVKRTGEKVFLECVQDMDHENMFWYRQDPGLGLRLIYFSYDVKMKEKGDIPEGYSVSREKKERFSLILESASTNQTSMYLCASSLTGANTEAFFGQGTRLTVV.

This clonotype has just a few counts. The V and J genes are TRBV28 and TRBJ1-5; D is unclear. In germline, CDR1 is MDHEN, CDR2 SYDVKM. The CDR3 length is 15 residues. V lost 4 bases to trimming and J lost 9 bases, with 19 bases between them. CDR3 region: CASSSPNPSGRPQHF. As DNA, the CDR3 is TGTGCCAGCAGTTCGCCAAATCCCTCGGGTCGGCCCCAGCATTTT.

In its sample, this clonotype was seen once. The chain recombines TRBV11-3 with TRBJ2-2; TRBD2 matches at 14 bases. CDR3 length equals 16 residues. Germline lookup yields CDR1 SGHNT and CDR2 YENEEA. With 5 bases clipped from V and 4 bases from J, the junction kept 3 bases outside the gene matches. The CDR3 here is CASSPGTSGSTGELFF. The CDR3 DNA sequence: TGTGCCAGCAGCCCAGGGACTAGCGGGAGCACCGGGGAGCTGTTTTTT.